This T cell receptor beta chain was profiled in a study of cytomegalovirus exposure and HLA in healthy donors. General study findings and limits: The authors later linked a missense DCLRE1C variant to TCR beta V- and J-gene trimming.

V shed 0 bases and J shed 4 bases, with 7 bases lying between them. The CDR3 runs 14 residues. Germline loops: CDR1 SEHNR, CDR2 FQNEAQ (reference sequence). The PCR made use of 60 Vbeta and 13 Jbeta primers. The data were produced by immunoSEQ multiplex PCR, yet TCRdb's version contains in-frame clones alone and is incomplete. Here the sample spans 130,000 or so clones, 60% to 80% being singletons. This clone has just a few counts. Its antigen remains unidentified. Specimen: PBMCs. The chain uses TRBV7-9 and TRBJ1-5; the D is unclear. The clonotype originates from a man aged 50 to 59 in good health and CMV-seropositive. CDR3 loop: CASSLAPGNQPQHF. CDR3 sequence (DNA): TGTGCCAGCAGCTTAGCGCCCGGGAATCAGCCCCAGCATTTT.